These 26 T cell receptor beta chains were sequenced from one sample in a study of Graves' ophthalmopathy and Graves' hyperthyroidism. RNA transcripts were the template, and TCR beta CDR3 regions were amplified from them. Second-round multiplex PCR came after first-round RT-PCR with HTBI primers. TCRdb itself ran the multiplex PCR reads through MiXCR, one entry per CDR3 protein. The table shows hundreds of thousands of distinct CDR3 sequences, with 22% occurring only once. Sequencing was performed on peripheral blood. All receptors derive from a woman aged 18-29 years with stable Graves' hyperthyroidism. Some clones in this sample may be carry-over from other donors' samples.

This clonotype was detected only a few times. This chain joins TRBV6-2 or TRBV6-3 and TRBJ2-5; 13 bases are shared with TRBD2. The CDR3 has 17 amino acids. V was clipped by 4 bases and J by 1 base; unmatched bases: 6. Germline values: CDR1 MNHEY, CDR2 SVGEGT. The chain's CDR3 is CASSFRTSGGIQETQYF. CDR3 sequence (DNA): TGTGCCAGCAGTTTCCGGACTAGCGGGGGAATCCAAGAGACCCAGTACTTC.

This clonotype was detected once. V gene TRBV10-3 combines with J gene TRBJ1-2; D unresolved. The V and J ends lost 4 bases and 2 bases respectively, with 8 bases between them. From germline, CDR1 is ENHRY and CDR2 SYGVKD. The CDR3 is made up of 13 amino acids. The CDR3 loop is CAISGTFNYGYTF. The CDR3 DNA is TGTGCCATCAGTGGGACCTTCAACTATGGCTACACCTTC.

The V call is TRBV12-3 or TRBV12-4, the J call TRBJ2-7; TRBD2 agrees at 12 bases. This CDR3 contains 16 residues. V shed 5 bases and J 2 bases; nucleotides not matched to a gene: 7. CDR3 amino acids: CASSRRLAGVPYEQYF. As DNA, the CDR3 is TGTGCCAGCAGTCGCAGACTAGCGGGAGTCCCCTACGAGCAGTACTTC.

This clonotype was found many times. This rearrangement joins TRBV10-3 to TRBJ2-7; D ambiguous. Germline CDR1 reads ENHRY; CDR2 reads SYGVKD. V lost 7 bases to trimming and J lost 4 bases, with 8 bases between them. This CDR3 contains 11 residues. In DNA form, the CDR3 reads TGTGCCATCAAATCCGGGTACGAGCAGTACTTC. It encodes CAIKSGYEQYF.

This rearrangement joins TRBV6-2 or TRBV6-3 to TRBJ2-7; D is uncertain. This CDR3 contains 16 residues. The germline CDR1 and CDR2 sequences are MNHEY and SVGEGT. Trimming left V 5 bases short and J 4 bases short, with 21 bases between. The CDR3 bases are TGTGCCAGCAGTACCCTTCAGGATTTGGTTTCGTACGAGCAGTACTTC. This encodes CASSTLQDLVSYEQYF.

The CDR3 sequence is CASSLYAGSSSGNTIYF. CDR3 coding DNA: TGTGCCAGCAGTTTGTATGCAGGGAGTTCCTCTGGAAACACCATATATTTT. The chain combines TRBV12-3 or TRBV12-4 with TRBJ1-3, with a tentative D call TRBD1 (5 bases). Trimming took 3 bases from V and 0 from J, leaving 15 bases between them. The length of the CDR3 is 17 residues.

There are a few counts of this clonotype. The chain recombines TRBV6-1 with TRBJ1-6, with unresolved D. Germline values: CDR1 MNHNS, CDR2 SASEGT. This CDR3 has 16 residues. Between the trimmed V and J ends, which lost 9 bases and 0 bases, there was a span of 15 bases. The CDR3, as DNA: TGTGCCAGTGCCTGGAGCCCGAGCTCCTATAATTCACCCCTCCACTTT. This sequence encodes CASAWSPSSYNSPLHF.

The table lists this clonotype with a few counts. The chain recombines TRBV20-1 with TRBJ1-6, with D unresolved. The CDR3 covers 17 residues. Trimming took off 3 bases at V and 4 bases at J, with 19 bases between the two ends. Germline assignment: CDR1 DFQATT and CDR2 SNEGSKA (reference sequence). CDR3 in DNA: TGCAGTGCTAGCCAGACAAATCCCTTCTTATATAATTCACCCCTCCACTTT. It encodes CSASQTNPFLYNSPLHF.

This clonotype was picked up a small number of times. This chain links TRBV6-5 with TRBJ2-5; D is unresolved. Germline V gene data show CDR1 as MNHEY and CDR2 as SVGAGI. This CDR3 contains 13 residues. Trimming left V 5 bases short and J 5 bases short, with 12 bases between. The DNA of the CDR3 is TGTGCCAGCAGTAACACTGCCTCCGAGACCCAGTACTTC. Translating it yields CASSNTASETQYF.

The genes are TRBV19 and TRBJ2-1, with 7 bases fitting TRBD2. CDR1 and CDR2 (germline): LNHDA, SQIVND (reference sequence). The CDR3 consists of 13 residues. V gave up 6 bases and J gave up 6 bases; unmatched junction bases: 5. CDR3 coding DNA: TGTGCCAGTAGGAGGGCGGGGGTCAATGAGCAGTTCTTC. Translated, it gives CASRRAGVNEQFF. The whole variable domain, remainder taken from reference TRBV19 and TRBJ2-1, is DGGITQSPKYLFRKEGQNVTLSCEQNLNHDAMYWYRQDPGQGLRLIYYSQIVNDFQKGDIAEGYSVSREKKESFPLTVTSAQKNPTAFYLCASRRAGVNEQFFGPGTRLTVL.

The chain recombines TRBV11-2 with TRBJ1-5; D unclear. V dropped 5 bases and J dropped 9 bases, with 29 bases sitting between them. Germline values: CDR1 SGHAT, CDR2 FQNNGV. The CDR3 is made up of 18 amino acids. The CDR3 sequence: CASSQPGTGSPDPWPQHF. The CDR3 bases are TGTGCCAGCAGCCAACCAGGTACCGGGTCCCCGGACCCCTGGCCCCAGCATTTT.

This clonotype was seen only a few times. The chain is built from TRBV20-1 and TRBJ1-2; the D is unclear. Deletions cut 4 bases from V and 1 base from J, with 10 bases between. The CDR3 covers 13 residues. The germline V gene has CDR1 DFQATT and CDR2 SNEGSKA (reference sequence). In DNA, the CDR3 is TGCAGTGCTACCGGTCCTTATAACTATGGCTACACCTTC. Protein: CSATGPYNYGYTF.

A few counts support this clonotype. The rearrangement links TRBV6-1 to TRBJ1-1; 8 positions match TRBD1. Trimming cost V 2 bases and J 7 bases; bases outside gene matches: 6. The germline CDR1 and CDR2 sequences are MNHNS and SASEGT. The CDR3 spans 14 residues. CDR3 protein: CASSERGGTGEAFF. CDR3 nucleotides: TGTGCCAGCAGTGAAAGGGGTGGGACAGGTGAAGCTTTCTTT.

This clonotype has only a few counts. This chain links TRBV3-1 with TRBJ1-2, with D possibly matching TRBD1 (5 bases). The CDR3 covers 17 residues. With 0 bases removed from V and 4 bases from J, the gap between germline ends came to 18 bases. Germline loops: CDR1 LGHDT, CDR2 YNNKEL (reference sequence). The CDR3 bases are TGTGCCAGCAGCCAAGATGCGGGGCACCTACGCCCCTATGGCTACACCTTC. Translating gives CASSQDAGHLRPYGYTF.

This clonotype has more than one count but fewer than ten. This chain joins TRBV5-1 and TRBJ2-5, with 9 bases identical to TRBD1. With 3 bases clipped from V and 1 base from J, the junction kept 4 bases outside the gene matches. Germline CDR1 reads SGHRS; CDR2 reads YFSETQ. The CDR3 totals 15 residues. CDR3 region: CASSWQTGGQETQYF. The DNA of the CDR3 is TGCGCCAGCAGCTGGCAGACAGGGGGCCAAGAGACCCAGTACTTC. Full variable domain (missing parts from reference TRBV5-1 and TRBJ2-5): KAGVTQTPRYLIKTRGQQVTLSCSPISGHRSVSWYQQTPGQGLQFLFEYFSETQRNKGNFPGRFSGRQFSNSRSEMNVSTLELGDSALYLCASSWQTGGQETQYFGPGTRLLVL.

This clonotype was seen at least ten times. The rearrangement joins TRBV12-3 or TRBV12-4 to TRBJ1-5; possibly TRBD1 for D (5 bases). The CDR3 totals 15 residues. V shed 6 bases and J shed 2 bases, with 14 bases lying between them. The CDR3, as DNA: TGTGCCAGCAGGCTCGGGACGGTTGGCAATCAGCCCCAGCATTTT. This codes for CASRLGTVGNQPQHF.

This clonotype was seen many times. The chain recombines TRBV6-5 with TRBJ2-7, with 9 bases that match TRBD1. In germline, CDR1 is MNHEY, CDR2 SVGAGI. CDR3 size: 16 residues. After removal of 1 base from V and 3 bases from J, the junction contained 7 bases not matched to a gene. Written as DNA, the CDR3 is TGTGCCAGCAGTTACTTCCCCCCGGGACAGGGCTACGAGCAGTACTTC. It yields the protein CASSYFPPGQGYEQYF.

This clonotype was seen a few times. This chain connects TRBV19 to TRBJ2-2; D unclear. Germline CDR1 is LNHDA and CDR2 is SQIVND (reference sequence). The CDR3 is made up of 13 amino acids. Trimming removed 7 bases at V and 1 base at J, with 7 bases between. The CDR3 DNA reads as TGTGCCAGTATGGAGCAGAACACCGGGGAGCTGTTTTTT. It yields the protein CASMEQNTGELFF.

This clonotype has at least ten counts. V gene TRBV7-2 combines with J gene TRBJ2-7; 10 bases fit TRBD2. From germline, CDR1 is SGHTA and CDR2 FQGNSA. V lost 1 base and J lost 3; bases outside the gene matches: 3. This CDR3 contains 15 residues. CDR3 bases: TGTGCCAGCAGCTTAGAGCCTAGCGGGGGCTACGAGCAGTACTTC. This translates into CASSLEPSGGYEQYF. Combining the CDR3 with reference TRBV7-2 and TRBJ2-7 gives the whole variable domain GAGVSQSPSNKVTEKGKDVELRCDPISGHTALYWYRQSLGQGLEFLIYFQGNSAPDKSGLPSDRFSAERTGGSVSTLTIQRTQQEDSAVYLCASSLEPSGGYEQYFGPGTRLTVT.

This clonotype was observed at least ten times. V and J are TRBV6-5 and TRBJ2-5; D is perhaps TRBD2 (5 bases). The CDR3 loop spans 13 amino acids. Germline lookup yields CDR1 MNHEY and CDR2 SVGAGI. With 6 bases removed from V and 5 bases from J, the gap between germline ends came to 13 bases. CDR3 region: CASRTNSRETQYF. CDR3 nucleotides: TGTGCCAGCAGGACTAATAGTCGGGAGACCCAGTACTTC.

The V gene is TRBV5-5, the J gene TRBJ1-2, with D unclear. Between the trimmed V and J ends, which lost 4 bases and 11 bases, there was a span of 12 bases. CDR3 length equals 11 residues. Germline CDR1 SGHKS, CDR2 YYEKEE (reference sequence). The CDR3 DNA reads as TGTGCCAGCAGCCGGAGCTTAGAGTACACCTTC. Its translation: CASSRSLEYTF.

This clonotype was seen many times. The rearrangement uses TRBV24-1 and TRBJ1-2; D possibly corresponds to TRBD1 (5 bases). The V end was cut by 4 bases, the J end by 3 bases, with 14 bases between. The CDR3 extends over 15 amino acids. Per the germline V gene, CDR1 is KGHDR and CDR2 is SFDVKD. The CDR3 spells CATSDPQRGDYGYTF. The CDR3, as DNA: TGTGCCACCAGTGACCCACAACGAGGGGACTATGGCTACACCTTC.

Turning to this clonotype: A clone one base away is much larger, so this may be a read error. The chain recombines TRBV2 with TRBJ2-7; D might be TRBD1 (6 bases). Germline V CDR1 and CDR2: SNHLY, FYNNEI. This CDR3 contains 12 residues. The CDR3, as DNA: TGTGCCAGCAGTCCTACAGGGATAGAGCTGTACTTC. Translating gives CASSPTGIELYF.

The chain has TRBV7-9 and TRBJ2-5; 12 nucleotides agree with TRBD2. CDR1 SEHNR and CDR2 FQNEAQ come from the germline V gene (reference sequence). The CDR3 runs 15 residues. The V segment lost 7 bases and the J segment 6 bases; nucleotides outside the gene matches: 9. CDR3 residues: CASTQASGGAQTQYF. In DNA form, the CDR3 reads TGTGCCAGCACCCAGGCTAGCGGGGGGGCGCAGACCCAGTACTTC.

This clonotype was seen many times. The chain is built from TRBV6-2 or TRBV6-3 and TRBJ1-5; 9 nucleotides line up with TRBD1. The trim removed 2 bases at V and 2 bases at J, leaving 4 bases unmatched. Germline lookup yields CDR1 MNHEY and CDR2 SVGEGT. This CDR3 is built from 16 residues. The CDR3 DNA is TGTGCCAGCAGTTACCCGCGACAGGGGGGCAATCAGCCCCAGCATTTT. Its protein product is CASSYPRQGGNQPQHF.

On this clonotype itself: A read error may explain this, as a much larger clone is one base away. This chain links TRBV28 with TRBJ1-1; a possible D gene is TRBD1 (5 bases). The germline gives CDR1 MDHEN, CDR2 SYDVKM. CDR3 length equals 14 residues. The CDR3 is CASLTNWDGTEACF. The CDR3 coding sequence is TGTGCCAGCCTAACGAACTGGGACGGCACTGAAGCTTGCTTT.